This TCR beta chain is drawn from a study of vaccination and CD4 T cells after COVID-19. Whole-study context: Treatment of control cultures consisted of a CEFX pool, an HIV-1 Nef pool, or no peptide. Study findings and constraints: Convalescent patients' median share of reactive clones seen only post-vaccination was approximately 85%.

The CDR3 loop spans 15 amino acids. Trimming took 5 bases from V and 4 from J; bases not matched to a gene: 10. Germline CDR1 reads SEHNR; CDR2 reads FQNEAQ (reference sequence). Cultured CD4+ T cell DNA underwent sequencing with the Oncomine TCR Beta short-read assay. MiXCR, applied by TCRdb to the PCR reads, yields one record per CDR3 protein. Among just over 20,000 distinct CDR3 sequences listed, roughly 70% were seen once. Treatment indicated: roughly 11-day PBMC culture with coronavirus spike peptide pools or control peptides (ViraFEST assay). As concerns this clonotype: What it binds is unknown.

The specimen was CD4+ T cells from blood, cultured in vitro. The source is a human donor who had recovered from COVID-19. The chain joins TRBV7-9 to TRBJ2-7, with 8 bases that match TRBD1. The CDR3 sequence is CASSPGQGVRYEQYF. CDR3 in DNA: TGTGCCAGCAGCCCCGGACAGGGAGTAAGGTACGAGCAGTACTTC.